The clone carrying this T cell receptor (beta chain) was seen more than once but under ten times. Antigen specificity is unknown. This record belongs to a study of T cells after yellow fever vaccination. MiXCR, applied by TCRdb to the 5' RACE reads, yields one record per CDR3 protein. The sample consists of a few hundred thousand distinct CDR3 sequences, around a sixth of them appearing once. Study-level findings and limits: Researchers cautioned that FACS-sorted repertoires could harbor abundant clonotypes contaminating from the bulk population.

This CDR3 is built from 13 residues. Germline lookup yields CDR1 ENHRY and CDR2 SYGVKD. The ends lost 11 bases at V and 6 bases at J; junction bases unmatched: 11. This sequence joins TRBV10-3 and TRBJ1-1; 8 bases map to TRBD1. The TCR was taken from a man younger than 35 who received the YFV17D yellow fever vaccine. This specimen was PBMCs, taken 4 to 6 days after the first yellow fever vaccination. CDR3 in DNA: TGTGCCGCCGGACAGGGAAACCCGTCTGAAGCTTTCTTT. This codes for CAAGQGNPSEAFF.